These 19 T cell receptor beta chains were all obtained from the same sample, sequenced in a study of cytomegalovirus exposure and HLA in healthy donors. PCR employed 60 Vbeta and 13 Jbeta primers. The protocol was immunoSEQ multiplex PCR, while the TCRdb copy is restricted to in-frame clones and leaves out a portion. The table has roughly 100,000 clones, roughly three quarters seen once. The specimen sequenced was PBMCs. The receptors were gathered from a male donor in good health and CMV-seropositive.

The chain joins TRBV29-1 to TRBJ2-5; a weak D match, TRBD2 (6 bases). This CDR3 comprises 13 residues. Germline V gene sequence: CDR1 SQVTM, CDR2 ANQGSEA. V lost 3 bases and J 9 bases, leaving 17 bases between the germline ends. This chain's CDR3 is CSVDLAGPRPQYF. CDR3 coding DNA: TGCAGCGTTGATCTGGCGGGGCCCAGACCCCAGTACTTC.

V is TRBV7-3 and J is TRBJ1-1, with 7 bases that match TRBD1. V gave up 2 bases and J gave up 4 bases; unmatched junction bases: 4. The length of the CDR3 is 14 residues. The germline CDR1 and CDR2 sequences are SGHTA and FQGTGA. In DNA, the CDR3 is TGTGCCAGCAGCTTACAGGGGGTGAGCACTGAAGCTTTCTTT. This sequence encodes CASSLQGVSTEAFF.

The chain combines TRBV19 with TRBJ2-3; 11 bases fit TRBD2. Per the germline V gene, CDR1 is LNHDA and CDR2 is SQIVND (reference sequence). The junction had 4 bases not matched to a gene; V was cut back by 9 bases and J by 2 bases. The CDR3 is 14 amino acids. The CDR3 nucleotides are TGTGCCAGCAGACTAGCGGGGATCACAGATACGCAGTATTTT. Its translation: CASRLAGITDTQYF.

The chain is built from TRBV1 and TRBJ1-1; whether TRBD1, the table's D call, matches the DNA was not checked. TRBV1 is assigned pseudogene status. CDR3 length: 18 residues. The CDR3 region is CTSSQVRRETGPNTEAFF. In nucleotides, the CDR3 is TGCACCAGCAGCCAAGTCCGCCGAGAGACAGGACCAAACACTGAAGCTTTCTTT.

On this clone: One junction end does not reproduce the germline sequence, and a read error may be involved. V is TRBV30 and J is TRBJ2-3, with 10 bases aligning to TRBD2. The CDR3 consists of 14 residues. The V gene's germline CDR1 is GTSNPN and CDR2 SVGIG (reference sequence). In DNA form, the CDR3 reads TGTGCCTGGGGTACTAGCGGGGCCACAGATACGCAGTGTTTT. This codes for CAWGTSGATDTQCF.

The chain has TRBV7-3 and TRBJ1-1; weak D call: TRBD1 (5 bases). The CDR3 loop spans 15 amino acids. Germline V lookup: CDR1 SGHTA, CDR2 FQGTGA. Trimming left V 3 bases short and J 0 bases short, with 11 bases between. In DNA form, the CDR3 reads TGTGCCAGCAGCTTCGACAGTACTATGAACACTGAAGCTTTCTTT. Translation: CASSFDSTMNTEAFF. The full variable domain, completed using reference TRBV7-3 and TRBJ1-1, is GAGVSQTPSNKVTEKGKYVELRCDPISGHTALYWYRQSLGQGPEFLIYFQGTGAADDSGLPNDRFFAVRPEGSVSTLKIQRTERGDSAVYLCASSFDSTMNTEAFFGQGTRLTVV.

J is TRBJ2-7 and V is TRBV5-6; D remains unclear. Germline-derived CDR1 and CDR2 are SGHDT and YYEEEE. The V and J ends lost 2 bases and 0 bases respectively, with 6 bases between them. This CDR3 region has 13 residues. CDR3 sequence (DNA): TGTGCCAGCAGCTTTCAGGCCTCCTACGAGCAGTACTTC. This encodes CASSFQASYEQYF.

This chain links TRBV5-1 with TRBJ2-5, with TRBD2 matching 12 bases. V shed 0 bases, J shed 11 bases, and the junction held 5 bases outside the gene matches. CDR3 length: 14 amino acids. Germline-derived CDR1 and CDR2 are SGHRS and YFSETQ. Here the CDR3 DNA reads TGCGCCAGCAGCTTGGGACTAGCGGGAGTTGAGCAGTACTTC. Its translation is CASSLGLAGVEQYF.

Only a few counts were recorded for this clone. CDR3: CASSYIPGGANTGELFF. The DNA for the CDR3 is TGTGCCAGCAGCTACATACCAGGCGGGGCGAACACCGGGGAGCTGTTTTTT. The chain joins TRBV7-8 to TRBJ2-2; perhaps TRBD2 as D (6 bases). V lost 4 bases and J 0 bases, leaving 15 bases between the germline ends. The length of the CDR3 is 17 residues. The germline V gene encodes CDR1 SGHVS and CDR2 FQNEAQ.

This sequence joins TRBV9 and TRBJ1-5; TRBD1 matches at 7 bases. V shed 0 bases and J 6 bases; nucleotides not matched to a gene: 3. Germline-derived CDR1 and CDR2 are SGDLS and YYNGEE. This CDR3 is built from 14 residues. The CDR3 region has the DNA TGTGCCAGCAGCGTAGAGGGACAGAGTCAGCCCCAGCATTTT. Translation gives CASSVEGQSQPQHF.

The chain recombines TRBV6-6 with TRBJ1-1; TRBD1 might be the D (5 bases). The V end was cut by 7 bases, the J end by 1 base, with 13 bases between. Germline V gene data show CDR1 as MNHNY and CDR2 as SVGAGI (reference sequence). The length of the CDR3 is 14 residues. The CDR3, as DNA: TGTGCCAGCATTTTTGGACAACCGAACACTGAAGCTTTCTTT. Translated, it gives CASIFGQPNTEAFF.

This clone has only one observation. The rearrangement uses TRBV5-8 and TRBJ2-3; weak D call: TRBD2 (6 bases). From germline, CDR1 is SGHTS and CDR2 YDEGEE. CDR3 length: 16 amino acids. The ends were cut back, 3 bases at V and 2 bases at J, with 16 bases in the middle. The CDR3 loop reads CASSSSGTFFTDTQYF. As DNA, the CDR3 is TGTGCCAGCAGCTCTTCCGGGACTTTCTTCACAGATACGCAGTATTTT.

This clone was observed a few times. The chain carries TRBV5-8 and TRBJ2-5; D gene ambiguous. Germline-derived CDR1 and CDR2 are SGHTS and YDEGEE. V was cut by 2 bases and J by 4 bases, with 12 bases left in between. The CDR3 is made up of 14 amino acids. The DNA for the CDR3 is TGTGCCAGCAGCTTTGCGGTCGGCGTAGAGACCCAGTACTTC. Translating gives CASSFAVGVETQYF.

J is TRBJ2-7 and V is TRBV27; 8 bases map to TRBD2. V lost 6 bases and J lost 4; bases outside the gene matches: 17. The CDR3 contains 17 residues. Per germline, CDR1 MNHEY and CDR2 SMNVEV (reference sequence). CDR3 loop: CASSRAPPGLGSYEQYF. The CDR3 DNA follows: TGTGCCAGCAGCCGGGCCCCGCCGGGACTAGGTTCTTACGAGCAGTACTTC.

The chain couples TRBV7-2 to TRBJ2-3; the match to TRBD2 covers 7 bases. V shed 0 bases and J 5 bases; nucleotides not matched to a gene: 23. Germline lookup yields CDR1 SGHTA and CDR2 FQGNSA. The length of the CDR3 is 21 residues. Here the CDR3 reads CASSLAPGRVVPKPKGDTQYF. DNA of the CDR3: TGTGCCAGCAGCTTAGCCCCGGGGAGGGTAGTACCAAAGCCAAAGGGAGATACGCAGTATTTT.

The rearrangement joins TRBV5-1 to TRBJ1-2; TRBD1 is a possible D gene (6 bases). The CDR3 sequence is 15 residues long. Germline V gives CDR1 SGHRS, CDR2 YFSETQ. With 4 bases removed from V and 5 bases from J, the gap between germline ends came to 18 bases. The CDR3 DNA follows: TGCGCCAGCAGCGACCGGGATGGGGGCCGATATGGCTACACCTTC. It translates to CASSDRDGGRYGYTF.

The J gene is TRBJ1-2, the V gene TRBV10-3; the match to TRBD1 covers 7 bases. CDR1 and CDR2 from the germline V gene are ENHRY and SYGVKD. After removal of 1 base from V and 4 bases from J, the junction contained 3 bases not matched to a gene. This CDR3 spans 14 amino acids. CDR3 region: CAISELGGSYGYTF. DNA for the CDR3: TGTGCCATCAGTGAGTTAGGGGGCTCCTATGGCTACACCTTC.

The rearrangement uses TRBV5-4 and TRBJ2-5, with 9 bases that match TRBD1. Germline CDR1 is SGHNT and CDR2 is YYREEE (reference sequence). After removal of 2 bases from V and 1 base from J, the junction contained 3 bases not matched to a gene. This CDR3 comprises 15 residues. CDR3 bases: TGTGCCAGCAGCTTCAAGACAGGGGGCCAAGAGACCCAGTACTTC. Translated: CASSFKTGGQETQYF.

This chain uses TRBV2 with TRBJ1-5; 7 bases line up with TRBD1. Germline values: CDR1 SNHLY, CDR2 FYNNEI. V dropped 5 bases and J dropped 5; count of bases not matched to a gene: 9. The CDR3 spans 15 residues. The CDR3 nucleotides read TGTGCCAGCAGTCTTCGACAGGGTGGAGATCAGCCCCAGCATTTT. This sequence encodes CASSLRQGGDQPQHF.